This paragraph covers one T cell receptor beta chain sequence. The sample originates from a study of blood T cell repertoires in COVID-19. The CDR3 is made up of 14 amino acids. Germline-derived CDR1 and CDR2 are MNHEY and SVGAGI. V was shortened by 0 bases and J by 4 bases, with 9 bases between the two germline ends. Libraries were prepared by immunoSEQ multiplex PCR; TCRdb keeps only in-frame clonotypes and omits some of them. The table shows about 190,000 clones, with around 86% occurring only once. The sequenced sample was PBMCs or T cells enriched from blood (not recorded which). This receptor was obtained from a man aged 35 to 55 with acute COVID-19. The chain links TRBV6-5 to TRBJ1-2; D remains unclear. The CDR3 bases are TGTGCCAGCAGTTACTCGCCAGGCCCCTATGGCTACACCTTC. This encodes CASSYSPGPYGYTF.